A single T cell receptor (beta chain) is shown here with its context. Its antigen is still unknown. Germline V lookup: CDR1 SGHDT, CDR2 YYEEEE. CDR3 length equals 16 residues. V dropped 3 bases and J dropped 2; count of bases not matched to a gene: 9. The PCR ran on 60 Vbeta and 13 Jbeta primers. The authors' processing: Approximately 78 million unique TCR beta chains, some 10 million of them shared, were counted by a later analysis. Using immunoSEQ multiplex PCR, the repertoire was profiled, and TCRdb retains in-frame clones only, with some absent. That table supplies the V and J calls and clone size; D and trimming were determined from the DNA. The sample shows approximately 100,000 clones, roughly 73% of them seen only once. The sample originates from a study of cytomegalovirus exposure and HLA in healthy donors. The donors, nominally healthy at sampling, likely had unrecorded immune exposures. The study's findings and limits: There were a few CMV-associated chains whose specificity for CMV antigens was confirmed in vitro.

This receptor was taken from a woman aged 40 to 55 in good health and CMV-seronegative. Source material: PBMCs. The V and J genes are TRBV5-6 and TRBJ1-2; 8 positions match TRBD1. Written as DNA, the CDR3 is TGTGCCAGCAGCTCCCCTGGACAGGGAGTGAACTATGGCTACACCTTC. Translating gives CASSSPGQGVNYGYTF.